This T cell receptor (beta chain) was retrieved from a study of metastatic and nonmetastatic thyroid tumors. Across the study: Where malignant and benign thyroid patients were concerned, repertoires were compared across blood and tumor or nodule tissue.

TCRdb called clones again from the PCR reads with MiXCR. The table includes some 52,000 clones, under 20% detected once. This clone was seen a single time. V was clipped by 6 bases and J by 4 bases; unmatched bases: 10. The length of the CDR3 is 15 residues. From germline, CDR1 is DFQATT and CDR2 SNEGSKA (reference sequence). No patient received treatment before thyroid surgery. This receptor was taken from a female donor with papillary thyroid cancer or a benign thyroid nodule (not recorded which). Some clones in this sample may be carry-over from other donors' samples. The chain recombines TRBV20-1 with TRBJ1-5; 9 nucleotides align to TRBD1. Input material: blood. DNA of the CDR3: TGCAGTGCCACCACAGGGGGCTCAATTAATCAGCCCCAGCATTTT. Its protein is CSATTGGSINQPQHF.